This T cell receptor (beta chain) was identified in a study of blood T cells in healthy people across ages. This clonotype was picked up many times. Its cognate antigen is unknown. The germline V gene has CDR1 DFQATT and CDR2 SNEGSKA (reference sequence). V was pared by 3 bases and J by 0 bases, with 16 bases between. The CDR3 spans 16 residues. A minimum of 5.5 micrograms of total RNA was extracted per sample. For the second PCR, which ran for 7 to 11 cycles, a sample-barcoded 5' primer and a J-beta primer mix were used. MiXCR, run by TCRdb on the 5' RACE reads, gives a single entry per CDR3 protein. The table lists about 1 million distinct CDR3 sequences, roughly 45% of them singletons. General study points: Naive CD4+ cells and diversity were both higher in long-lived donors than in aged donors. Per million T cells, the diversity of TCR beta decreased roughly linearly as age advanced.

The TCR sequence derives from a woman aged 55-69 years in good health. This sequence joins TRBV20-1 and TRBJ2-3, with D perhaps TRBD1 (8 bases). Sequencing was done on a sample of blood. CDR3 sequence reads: CSASPLQGGSTDTQYF. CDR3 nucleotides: TGCAGTGCTAGCCCGCTACAGGGGGGGAGCACAGATACGCAGTATTTT.